This T cell receptor (beta chain) was found in a study of T cells in Graves' hyperthyroidism and ophthalmopathy (dated by TCRdb to about 2019). For the study in its entirety: Peripheral blood samples were taken at the time of initial diagnosis, prior to any treatment. Prospective prediction of ophthalmopathy was tested in an independent validation cohort consisting of some 18 hyperthyroidism patients and 15 to 17 patients who later progressed to ophthalmopathy. The 90 to 100 discovery patients were randomly split 7:3 into training and test sets. In several Graves' hyperthyroidism patients, the study also compared T-cell repertoires from thyroid tissue with T-cell repertoires from blood. To identify TCR V-J signatures that set the groups apart, the researchers used a discovery cohort of more than 95 patients, made up of 40 to 45 with Graves' ophthalmopathy and some 60 with stable Graves' hyperthyroidism. Once sampling was done, hyperthyroidism patients were given methimazole at a starting dose of 30 mg daily, whereas ophthalmopathy patients were given high-dose intravenous methylprednisolone. According to the paper, TCR Vbeta CDR3 sequencing was carried out on some 140 peripheral blood samples, which came from approximately 41 ophthalmopathy, around 75 hyperthyroidism and approximately 17 progressor patients. The paper's findings and limits, for the study overall: Most expanded thyroid clonotypes (frequency above 0.001) were also detected in blood, suggesting blood repertoires may reflect thyroid immune responses. Sample size was not statistically predetermined, and investigators were not blinded to group allocation. During validation, the model predicted progression to ophthalmopathy a median of around 6 months ahead of onset, with almost 71% sensitivity and 72% to 85% specificity. A 13 V-J signature model separated ophthalmopathy from stable hyperthyroidism, with nearly 90% sensitivity and roughly 81% specificity in cross-validation and 80%/75% in testing.

This clonotype turned up a few times. Its antigen is currently not known. Per-nucleotide qualities are absent, and no much larger clonotype sits a single base away. Moderately to severely active disease, a Clinical Activity Score of at least 3, a NOSPECS grade of at least 4, and a duration under 3 months were present in ophthalmopathy patients. The study excluded patients with uncontrolled infections, other autoimmune diseases, pregnancy or lactation. Clinical symptoms, serum thyroxine and TRAb, thyroid ultrasound, and orbital computed tomography formed the basis for the diagnoses. PBMCs were separated from roughly 10 ml of fresh peripheral blood using Ficoll-Paque density gradient centrifugation. Total RNA was extracted using Trizol reagent, and RNA quality was assessed on an Agilent 2100 Bioanalyzer. Trimming takes 3 bases from V and 5 bases from J, and the germline ends sit 8 bases apart. From a lookup of the germline V gene, CDR1 and CDR2 are SGHDT and YYEEEE. From the cysteine through the phenylalanine, the CDR3 covers 12 amino acids. CDR3 DNA is the only sequence kept; it has 36 bases, read in frame from the first base.

TCR beta CDR3 regions were amplified from RNA transcripts. The first round of RT-PCR for the TCR CDR3 was performed with the HTBI primer set and the Qiagen OneStep RT-PCR kit. Libraries were constructed in a second round of multiplex PCR, after which size selection and purification were carried out. Paired-end sequencing of the libraries was performed with 100 bp reads on an Illumina HiSeq2000. The published analysis was carried out like this. Raw data were processed with SOAPnuke, discarding reads with adapters, uncalled bases, mean Phred below 15, or no exact constant-primer or identifier match. High-quality paired reads were merged using COPE v1.2.5, and each unique nucleotide sequence was defined as a clonotype. MiTCR v1.1 was used to align clonotypes to the IMGT TRBV, TRBD and TRBJ reference segments. Analysis was restricted to V-J combinations with a frequency above 0.0001, which covered roughly 99% of repertoires. The TCS score was defined as F50 (clonal expansion) divided by E x V (chaos), with BLOSUM62-based TCRdist calculated between CDR3 peptides within each V-J. Welch's t-statistics and random forest reduced 500 to 550 V-J features to under 15, which were used in a naive Bayes classifier (R e1071). Starting from the raw public reads, TCRdb applied fastp trimming at Q25, assembled clones with MiXCR and retained in-frame beta chains. Each CDR3 protein appears once, grouped with its most common genes and DNA. The V and J calls here are based on TCRdb, not the publication. Across this sample there are around 490,000 distinct CDR3 sequences, with 15% to 20% seen only once. The biggest ten clones account for 45% to 50% of the sample.

The TCR originated in a man aged 35 to 55 with Graves' ophthalmopathy. The rearrangement joined TRBV5-6 to TRBJ1-2, with the D gene too uncertain to name. Specimen: blood. The CDR3 has the sequence CASSSKFYGYTF. In nucleotides, the sequence is TGTGCCAGCAGCTCAAAGTTTTATGGCTACACCTTC.